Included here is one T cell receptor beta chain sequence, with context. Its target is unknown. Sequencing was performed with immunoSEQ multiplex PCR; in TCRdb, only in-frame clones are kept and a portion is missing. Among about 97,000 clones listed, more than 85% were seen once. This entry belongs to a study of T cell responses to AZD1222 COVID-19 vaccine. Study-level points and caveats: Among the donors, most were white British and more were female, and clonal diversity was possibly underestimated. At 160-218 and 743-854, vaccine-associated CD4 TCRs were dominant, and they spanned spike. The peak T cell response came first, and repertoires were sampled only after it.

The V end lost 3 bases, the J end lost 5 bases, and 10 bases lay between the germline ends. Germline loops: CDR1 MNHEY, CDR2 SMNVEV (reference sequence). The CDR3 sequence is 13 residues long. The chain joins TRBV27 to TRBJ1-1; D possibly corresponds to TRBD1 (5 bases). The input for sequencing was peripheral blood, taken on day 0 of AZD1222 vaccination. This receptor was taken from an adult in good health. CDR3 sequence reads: CASSFLGGTEAFF. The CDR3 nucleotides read TGTGCCAGCAGTTTTCTGGGGGGAACTGAAGCTTTCTTT.